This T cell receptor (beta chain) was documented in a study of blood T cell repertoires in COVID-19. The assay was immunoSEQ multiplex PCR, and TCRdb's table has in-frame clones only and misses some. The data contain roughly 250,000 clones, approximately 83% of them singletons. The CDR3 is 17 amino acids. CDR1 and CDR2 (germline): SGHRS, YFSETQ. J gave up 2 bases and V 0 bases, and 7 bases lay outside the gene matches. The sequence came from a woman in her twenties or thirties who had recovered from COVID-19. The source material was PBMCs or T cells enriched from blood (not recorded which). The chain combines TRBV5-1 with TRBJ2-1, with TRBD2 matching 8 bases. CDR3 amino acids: CASSLAGRGATYNEQFF. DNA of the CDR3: TGCGCCAGCAGCTTGGCCGGGAGGGGGGCCACCTACAATGAGCAGTTCTTC.